These 24 T cell receptor beta chains were sequenced from one sample in a study of cytotoxic CD8 clonotypes in ibrutinib-treated CLL. TCRdb's table, derived via immunoSEQ multiplex PCR, lists solely in-frame clones and lacks some. The table includes about 29,000 clones, 76% detected once. Sequenced here: PBMCs, sampled after 36 months of ibrutinib treatment. All receptors come from a human donor with chronic lymphocytic leukemia.

The chain joins TRBV12-5 to TRBJ1-2; D is ambiguous. The CDR3 contains 15 residues. Germline V gives CDR1 LGHNT, CDR2 FRNRAP. V was pared by 7 bases and J by 6 bases, with 21 bases between. The CDR3 protein is CASALQPAREDGYTF. For the CDR3, the DNA is TGTGCTAGTGCCCTCCAACCGGCCCGGGAGGATGGCTACACCTTC.

This chain links TRBV15 with TRBJ2-5, with D maybe TRBD1 (5 bases). V was shortened by 0 bases and J by 9 bases, with 11 bases between the two germline ends. CDR1 LNHNV and CDR2 YYDKDF come from the germline V gene (reference sequence). The CDR3 loop spans 13 amino acids. CDR3 DNA: TGTGCCACCAGCAGAGAGGCCTCAGGGTCCCAGTACTTC. Its protein product is CATSREASGSQYF.

This chain uses TRBV5-1 with TRBJ1-4, with D hard to call. V shed 0 bases and J shed 0 bases, with 3 bases lying between them. Germline V gene data show CDR1 as SGHRS and CDR2 as YFSETQ. This CDR3 spans 14 amino acids. The CDR3 protein is CASSLDTTNEKLFF. The CDR3 DNA sequence: TGCGCCAGCAGCTTGGACACAACTAATGAAAAACTGTTTTTT. Full variable domain (missing parts from reference TRBV5-1 and TRBJ1-4): KAGVTQTPRYLIKTRGQQVTLSCSPISGHRSVSWYQQTPGQGLQFLFEYFSETQRNKGNFPGRFSGRQFSNSRSEMNVSTLELGDSALYLCASSLDTTNEKLFFGSGTQLSVL.

V gene TRBV5-4 combines with J gene TRBJ2-5; 15 nucleotides agree with TRBD2. There are 18 residues in the CDR3. Per germline, CDR1 SGHNT and CDR2 YYREEE (reference sequence). V gave up 4 bases and J gave up 4 bases; unmatched junction bases: 11. The CDR3 DNA reads TGTGCCAGCAGCCCACCTGGGACTAGCGGGGGGAGGTCAGAGACCCAGTACTTC. Its translation is CASSPPGTSGGRSETQYF.

This clone was counted a few times. CDR3 loop: CASSMSFRALSAHQPQHF. In DNA form, the CDR3 reads TGTGCCAGTAGTATGTCGTTTCGGGCTCTTTCGGCTCATCAGCCCCAGCATTTT. The rearrangement links TRBV19 to TRBJ1-5; D is unresolved. CDR1 LNHDA and CDR2 SQIVND come from the germline V gene (reference sequence). V was shortened by 3 bases and J by 5 bases, with 23 bases between the two germline ends. The CDR3 covers 18 residues.

The V and J genes are TRBV5-6 and TRBJ1-5; a weak D match, TRBD1 (5 bases). The CDR3 is 13 residues long. Germline V gene data show CDR1 as SGHDT and CDR2 as YYEEEE. Trimming removed 2 bases from V and 7 bases from J, with 10 bases in between. The CDR3 DNA follows: TGTGCCAGCAGCTTATGGGGGGACCAGCCCCAGCATTTT. It specifies CASSLWGDQPQHF.

This clone was detected only a few times. This chain joins TRBV5-4 and TRBJ1-1; TRBD1 matches at 7 bases. Germline V CDR1 and CDR2: SGHNT, YYREEE (reference sequence). J gave up 0 bases and V 3 bases, and 5 bases lay outside the gene matches. CDR3 length: 15 residues. CDR3 in DNA: TGTGCCAGCAGCTCCATGGGACAGCTGAACACTGAAGCTTTCTTT. This codes for CASSSMGQLNTEAFF. Drawing the rest from reference TRBV5-4 and TRBJ1-1, the complete variable domain is ETGVTQSPTHLIKTRGQQVTLRCSSQSGHNTVSWYQQALGQGPQFIFQYYREEENGRGNFPPRFSGLQFPNYSSELNVNALELDDSALYLCASSSMGQLNTEAFFGQGTRLTVV.

This clone was found a few times. This sequence joins TRBV6-5 and TRBJ1-2; TRBD1 matches at 9 bases. The CDR3 spans 14 residues. J was trimmed by 5 bases and V by 5 bases; bases with no gene match: 6. Germline V gene lookup returns CDR1 MNHEY and CDR2 SVGAGI. CDR3 loop: CASSNTQGAYGYTF. CDR3 nucleotide sequence: TGTGCCAGCAGTAATACACAGGGGGCTTATGGCTACACCTTC.

J is TRBJ2-7 and V is TRBV10-3, with unresolved D. The CDR3 has 11 amino acids. CDR1 and CDR2 (germline): ENHRY, SYGVKD. The V end lost 2 bases, the J end lost 6 bases, and 5 bases lay between the germline ends. Here the CDR3 DNA reads TGTGCCATCAGTGAGGGGTCCGAGCAGTACTTC. It is translated as CAISEGSEQYF.

V gene TRBV9 combines with J gene TRBJ2-2, with 7 bases that match TRBD1. Germline V gene data show CDR1 as SGDLS and CDR2 as YYNGEE. This CDR3 spans 17 amino acids. Trimming at V came to 6 bases and at J to 0 bases, leaving 11 bases not matched to a gene. The CDR3: CASTSRRGGANTGELFF. The CDR3 DNA sequence: TGTGCCAGCACCTCACGGCGAGGGGGCGCGAACACCGGGGAGCTGTTTTTT.

This rearrangement joins TRBV5-1 to TRBJ2-7; no reliable D call. Trimming removed 4 bases from V and 3 bases from J, with 8 bases in between. From germline, CDR1 is SGHRS and CDR2 YFSETQ. The CDR3 sequence is 12 residues long. The chain's CDR3 is CASSSRSYEQYF. DNA of the CDR3: TGCGCCAGCAGCAGCAGGAGCTACGAGCAGTACTTC.

The chain links TRBV7-6 to TRBJ2-7; 9 bases fit TRBD1. CDR3 length: 17 amino acids. CDR1 and CDR2 from the germline V gene are SGHVS and FNYEAQ. Trimming at V came to 2 bases and at J to 4 bases, leaving 12 bases not matched to a gene. The CDR3 region is CASSLRMQGQGGYEQYF. The CDR3 DNA follows: TGTGCCAGCAGCTTACGGATGCAGGGACAGGGAGGTTACGAGCAGTACTTC.

The rearrangement joins TRBV5-1 to TRBJ2-7; possibly TRBD1 or TRBD2 for D (5 bases each). The CDR3 contains 14 residues. V shed 0 bases and J shed 3 bases, with 10 bases lying between them. Germline loops: CDR1 SGHRS, CDR2 YFSETQ. Here the CDR3 DNA reads TGCGCCAGCAGCTTGGCCGGGACCAACTACGAGCAGTACTTC. Amino acids: CASSLAGTNYEQYF.

This clone has just a few counts. The J gene is TRBJ1-3, the V gene TRBV9; D remains ambiguous. Per the germline V gene, CDR1 is SGDLS and CDR2 is YYNGEE. This CDR3 spans 13 amino acids. V was trimmed by 3 bases and J by 2 bases, leaving 6 bases between them. The CDR3 is CASSEGTGNTIYF. The CDR3 nucleotides are TGTGCCAGCAGCGAGGGAACTGGAAACACCATATATTTT.

The chain joins TRBV11-1 to TRBJ1-1; unclear D gene. Germline CDR1 reads SGHAT; CDR2 reads FQDESV (reference sequence). The CDR3 runs to 16 residues. The V gene lost 3 bases and the J gene lost 3 bases, with 17 bases spanning the gap. CDR3 sequence (DNA): TGTGCCAGCAGCTTGGGCGTAAGGGTGTGGGACACTGAAGCTTTCTTT. Translated, it gives CASSLGVRVWDTEAFF.

This chain uses TRBV13 with TRBJ1-1; D not certain. The CDR3 runs 12 residues. The germline V gene encodes CDR1 PRHDT and CDR2 FYEKMQ (reference sequence). V lost 7 bases, J lost 0 bases, and 6 bases lay in between. In DNA, the CDR3 is TGTGCCAGCAACTCAGTGAACACTGAAGCTTTCTTT. Encoded protein: CASNSVNTEAFF.

The chain couples TRBV27 to TRBJ2-7, with D possibly being TRBD1 or TRBD2 (5 bases each). The V gene's germline CDR1 is MNHEY and CDR2 SMNVEV (reference sequence). The CDR3 totals 14 residues. The V end was cut by 5 bases, the J end by 6 bases, with 17 bases between. The CDR3 sequence: CASSAGTVPSEQYF. In DNA form, the CDR3 reads TGTGCCAGCAGTGCCGGGACGGTCCCGTCCGAGCAGTACTTC.

V usage is TRBV6-5 and J usage is TRBJ1-6; perhaps TRBD1 as D (5 bases). The V gene's germline CDR1 is MNHEY and CDR2 SVGAGI. The length of the CDR3 is 14 residues. The V and J ends lost 4 bases and 2 bases respectively, with 6 bases between them. The CDR3 protein is CASSSTAYNSPLHF. CDR3 nucleotide sequence: TGTGCCAGCAGTTCGACAGCCTATAATTCACCCCTCCACTTT.

V usage is TRBV2 and J usage is TRBJ2-5; 7 positions agree with TRBD1. The junction had 9 bases not matched to a gene; V was cut back by 6 bases and J by 5 bases. Looked up from germline, CDR1 is SNHLY and CDR2 is FYNNEI. CDR3 size: 14 residues. CDR3 DNA sequence: TGTGCCAGCAGGACAGGGTCCATGGGGGAGACCCAGTACTTC. Amino acids: CASRTGSMGETQYF.

This chain connects TRBV19 to TRBJ2-1; maybe TRBD1 (6 bases). V lost 4 bases to trimming and J lost 9 bases, with 10 bases between them. Germline CDR1 LNHDA, CDR2 SQIVND (reference sequence). The CDR3 consists of 12 residues. The CDR3 is CASSTQGSEQFF. The CDR3 coding sequence is TGTGCCAGTAGTACACAGGGTTCTGAGCAGTTCTTC. The whole variable domain, filled in from reference TRBV19 and TRBJ2-1, reads DGGITQSPKYLFRKEGQNVTLSCEQNLNHDAMYWYRQDPGQGLRLIYYSQIVNDFQKGDIAEGYSVSREKKESFPLTVTSAQKNPTAFYLCASSTQGSEQFFGPGTRLTVL.

V is TRBV11-3 and J is TRBJ2-3, with D unclear. Germline CDR1 and CDR2: SGHNT and YENEEA. V was trimmed by 5 bases and J by 6 bases, leaving 15 bases between them. CDR3 length: 14 residues. The CDR3, as DNA: TGTGCCAGCAGCCGTGGTGAACCGTCTGATACGCAGTATTTT. This sequence encodes CASSRGEPSDTQYF.

J is TRBJ2-1 and V is TRBV6-1; tentatively, D is TRBD2 (5 bases). The germline gives CDR1 MNHNS, CDR2 SASEGT. CDR3 size: 15 residues. Trimming cost V 1 base and J 0 bases, with 7 bases left between them. CDR3 bases: TGTGCCAGCAGTGAAGATGGGAGCTCCTACAATGAGCAGTTCTTC. Amino acids: CASSEDGSSYNEQFF.

CDR3 region: CASSPDITRGAFF. Here the CDR3 DNA reads TGTGCCAGCAGTCCAGACATCACCAGGGGTGCTTTCTTT. The chain recombines TRBV25-1 with TRBJ1-1; D perhaps matches TRBD1 (6 bases). The CDR3 extends over 13 amino acids. Germline CDR1 is MGHDK and CDR2 is SYGVNS. Trimming took off 5 bases at V and 11 bases at J, with 18 bases between the two ends.

The CDR3 sequence: CASSVNSPDTQYF. For the CDR3, the DNA is TGTGCCAGCAGTGTGAATAGCCCAGATACGCAGTATTTT. The chain employs TRBV2 and TRBJ2-3; D unclear. V dropped 4 bases and J dropped 4 bases, with 9 bases sitting between them. The CDR3 is made up of 13 amino acids. The germline V gene encodes CDR1 SNHLY and CDR2 FYNNEI.